This record concerns one TCR beta chain sequence. The antigen this receptor binds is unknown. Nothing much larger sits one base from this clone, and base qualities are not available. The collaborating institutions used their own protocols to collect whole blood in K2EDTA tubes. For TCRbeta analysis, collaborator samples were shipped as frozen whole blood, as isolated PBMCs, or as DNA extracted from either sample type. This entry belongs to a study of blood T cell repertoires in COVID-19 (dated by TCRdb to about 2020). Regarding the research as a whole: The collaborator samples originated in the United States, Italy and Spain and spanned the acute and convalescent phases of COVID-19. The sample metadata nearly always contained a de-identified subject ID, COVID-19 status, age in years and sex. Where available, HLA class I and class II types were taken from metadata supplied by the sample provider and were not determined by assay-based typing. Deeply sampled blood TCRbeta repertoires from subjects exposed to, actively infected with, or recovered from COVID-19 were included in the dataset. The repertoires were released in a freely available public database meant as a resource for research on the immune response to SARS-CoV-2. The prospective study material was composed of cDNA or gDNA derived from T cells, B-cell-depleted T cells, or PBMCs. The samples were drawn from two sources: the first 160 participants of the ongoing ImmuneRACE study, and fewer than 1,500 subjects contributed by 6 global collaborators.

Findings and caveats that apply to the study as a whole: Clinical and demographic metadata were provided uncurated, with the amount varying by source and participant.

The immunoSEQ Assay, a bias-controlled multiplex PCR, was used to amplify TCRbeta CDR3 regions from genomic DNA. Per the source publication's procedure: Nucleated cell counts per sample were estimated from amplification of reference gene primers within the assay. To quantify the absolute abundance of each unique TCRbeta CDR3 rearrangement, sequence reads were collapsed and filtered. For each sample, productive Simpson clonality was calculated as the square root of Simpson's diversity index across productive rearrangements. The table was pulled from immuneACCESS by TCRdb, which kept in-frame rearrangements only. Such tables lose some clones; where checked, under half of the loss comes from unresolved V genes, and the rest has no known cause. The V and J calls and clone size were taken over from that table, and D and trimming were inferred from the DNA. For this sample the table gives around 310,000 clones, of which roughly 88% were detected only once. In total, the top ten clones hold approximately 4% of the sample.

CDR1 is given as MDHEN and CDR2 as SYDVKM, both from the germline V gene. Measured from the cysteine to the phenylalanine, the CDR3 is 14 residues long. CDR3 DNA only is kept here, 42 bases in frame from base 1. The junction carries 14 bases between V and J, which are trimmed by 8 bases and 1 base respectively. Material for sequencing was peripheral blood. The chain couples TRBV28 to TRBJ1-1; D gene: possibly TRBD1, on 5 matching bases. The sequence was collected from a woman between 45 and 60 years old with active or convalescent COVID-19. The sequence in DNA is TGTGCCAGCCCGGGACGGGGAGGGAACACTGAAGCTTTCTTT. Its protein reads: CASPGRGGNTEAFF.